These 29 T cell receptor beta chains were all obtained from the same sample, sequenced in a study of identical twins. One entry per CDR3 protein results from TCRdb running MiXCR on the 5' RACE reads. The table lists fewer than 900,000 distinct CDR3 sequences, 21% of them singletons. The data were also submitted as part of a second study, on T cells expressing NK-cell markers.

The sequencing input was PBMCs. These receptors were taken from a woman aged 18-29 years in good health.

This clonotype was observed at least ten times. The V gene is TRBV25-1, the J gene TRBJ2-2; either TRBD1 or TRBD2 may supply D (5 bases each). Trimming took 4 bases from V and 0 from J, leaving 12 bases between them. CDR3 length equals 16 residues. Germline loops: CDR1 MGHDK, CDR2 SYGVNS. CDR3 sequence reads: CASSAPGRANTGELFF. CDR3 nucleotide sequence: TGTGCCAGCAGTGCACCGGGACGGGCGAACACCGGGGAGCTGTTTTTT.

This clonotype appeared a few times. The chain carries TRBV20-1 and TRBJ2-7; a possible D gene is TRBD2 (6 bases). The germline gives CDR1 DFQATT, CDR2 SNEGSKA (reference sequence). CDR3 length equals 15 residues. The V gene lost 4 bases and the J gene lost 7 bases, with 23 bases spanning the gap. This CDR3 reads CSAIDSTQGGVEQYF. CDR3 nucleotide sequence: TGCAGTGCTATCGACAGCACCCAGGGAGGTGTGGAGCAGTACTTC.

The CDR3 region has the DNA TGTGCCAGCAACCGACTAGCGGGACTAGAGACCCAGTACTTC. Translating gives CASNRLAGLETQYF. The chain joins TRBV12-3 or TRBV12-4 to TRBJ2-5; 11 nucleotides align to TRBD2. This CDR3 has 14 amino acids. V shed 7 bases and J 4 bases; nucleotides not matched to a gene: 5.

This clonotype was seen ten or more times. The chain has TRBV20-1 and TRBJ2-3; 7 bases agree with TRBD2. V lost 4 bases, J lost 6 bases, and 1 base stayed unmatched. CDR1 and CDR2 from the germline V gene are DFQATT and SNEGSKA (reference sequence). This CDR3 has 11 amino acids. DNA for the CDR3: TGCAGTGCTACCGGGGGGGATACGCAGTATTTT. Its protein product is CSATGGDTQYF.

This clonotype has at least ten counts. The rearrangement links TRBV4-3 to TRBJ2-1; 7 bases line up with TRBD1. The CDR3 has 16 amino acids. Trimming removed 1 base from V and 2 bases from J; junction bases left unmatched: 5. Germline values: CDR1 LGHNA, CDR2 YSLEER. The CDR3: CASSQGTGVPYNEQFF. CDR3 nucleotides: TGCGCCAGCAGCCAAGGCACAGGGGTTCCCTACAATGAGCAGTTCTTC.

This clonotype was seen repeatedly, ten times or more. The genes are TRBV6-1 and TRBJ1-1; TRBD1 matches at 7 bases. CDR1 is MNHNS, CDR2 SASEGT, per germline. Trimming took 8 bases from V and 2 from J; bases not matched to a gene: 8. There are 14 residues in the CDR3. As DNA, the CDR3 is TGTGCCAGCCGCCCAGGGGGATTCAACACTGAAGCTTTCTTT. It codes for CASRPGGFNTEAFF.

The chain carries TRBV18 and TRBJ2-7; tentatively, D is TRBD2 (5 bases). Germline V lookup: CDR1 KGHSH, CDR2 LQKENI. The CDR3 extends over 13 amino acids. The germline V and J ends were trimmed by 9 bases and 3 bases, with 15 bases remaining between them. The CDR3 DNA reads TGTGCCAGTAGACGAGGACTCTACTACGAGCAGTACTTC. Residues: CASRRGLYYEQYF.

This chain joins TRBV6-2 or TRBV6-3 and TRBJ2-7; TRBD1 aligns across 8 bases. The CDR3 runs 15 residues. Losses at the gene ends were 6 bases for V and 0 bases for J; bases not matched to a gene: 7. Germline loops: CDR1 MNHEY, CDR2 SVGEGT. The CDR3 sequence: CASSTGQAYSYEQYF. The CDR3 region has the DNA TGTGCCAGCAGCACGGGACAGGCTTACTCCTACGAGCAGTACTTC.

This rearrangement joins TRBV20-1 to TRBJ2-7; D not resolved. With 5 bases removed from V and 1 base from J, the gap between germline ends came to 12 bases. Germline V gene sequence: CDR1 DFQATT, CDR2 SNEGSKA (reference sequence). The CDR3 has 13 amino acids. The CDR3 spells CSALKSGSYEQYF. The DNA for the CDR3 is TGCAGTGCTCTTAAGTCGGGTTCCTACGAGCAGTACTTC.

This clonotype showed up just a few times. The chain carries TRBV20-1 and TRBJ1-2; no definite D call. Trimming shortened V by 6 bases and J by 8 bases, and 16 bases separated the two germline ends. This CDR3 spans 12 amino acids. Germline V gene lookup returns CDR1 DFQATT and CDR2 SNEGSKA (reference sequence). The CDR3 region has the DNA TGCAGTGCCGGAGGGTCTCTGAGCGGCTACACCTTC. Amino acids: CSAGGSLSGYTF.

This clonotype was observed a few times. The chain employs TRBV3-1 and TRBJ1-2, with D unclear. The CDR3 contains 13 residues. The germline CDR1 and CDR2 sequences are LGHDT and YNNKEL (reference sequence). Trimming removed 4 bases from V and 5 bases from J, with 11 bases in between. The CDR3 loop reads CASSLSAGYGYTF. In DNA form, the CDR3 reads TGTGCCAGCAGCCTCTCCGCGGGGTATGGCTACACCTTC. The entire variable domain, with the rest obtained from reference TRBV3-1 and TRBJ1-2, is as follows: DTAVSQTPKYLVTQMGNDKSIKCEQNLGHDTMYWYKQDSKKFLKIMFSYNNKELIINETVPNRFSPKSPDKAHLNLHINSLELGDSAVYFCASSLSAGYGYTFGSGTRLTVV.

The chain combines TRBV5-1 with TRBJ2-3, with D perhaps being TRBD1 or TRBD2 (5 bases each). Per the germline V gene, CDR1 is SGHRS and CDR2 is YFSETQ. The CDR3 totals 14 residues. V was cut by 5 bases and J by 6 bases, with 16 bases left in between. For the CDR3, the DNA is TGCGCCAGCAGGAGGGGTGGTTTCGTCGATACGCAGTATTTT. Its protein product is CASRRGGFVDTQYF. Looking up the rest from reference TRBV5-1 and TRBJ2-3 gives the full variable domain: KAGVTQTPRYLIKTRGQQVTLSCSPISGHRSVSWYQQTPGQGLQFLFEYFSETQRNKGNFPGRFSGRQFSNSRSEMNVSTLELGDSALYLCASRRGGFVDTQYFGPGTRLTVL.

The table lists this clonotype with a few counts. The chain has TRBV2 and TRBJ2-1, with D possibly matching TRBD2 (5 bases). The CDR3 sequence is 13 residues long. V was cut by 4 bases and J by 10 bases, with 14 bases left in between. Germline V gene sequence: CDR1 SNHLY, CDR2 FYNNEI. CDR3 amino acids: CASSGAARGEQFF. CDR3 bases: TGTGCCAGCAGTGGGGCGGCCCGGGGAGAGCAGTTCTTC.

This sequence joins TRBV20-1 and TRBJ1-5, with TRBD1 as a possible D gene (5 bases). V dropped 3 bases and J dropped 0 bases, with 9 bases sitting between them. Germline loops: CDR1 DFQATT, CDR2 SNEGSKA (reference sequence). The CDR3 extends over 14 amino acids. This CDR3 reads CSARGLFSNQPQHF. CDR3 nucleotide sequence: TGCAGTGCTAGGGGACTCTTTAGCAATCAGCCCCAGCATTTT.

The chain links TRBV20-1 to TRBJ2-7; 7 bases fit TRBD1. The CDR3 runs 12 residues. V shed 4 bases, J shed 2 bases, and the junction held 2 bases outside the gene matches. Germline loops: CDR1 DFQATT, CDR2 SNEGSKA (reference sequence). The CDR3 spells CSAMGQTYEQYF. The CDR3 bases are TGCAGTGCTATGGGACAGACCTACGAGCAGTACTTC.

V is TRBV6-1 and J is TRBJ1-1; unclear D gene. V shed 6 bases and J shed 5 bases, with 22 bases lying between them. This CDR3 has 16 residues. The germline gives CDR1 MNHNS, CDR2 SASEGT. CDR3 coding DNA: TGTGCCAGCAGGCCCAGCGTGGCCCTCGGTCGGACTGAAGCTTTCTTT. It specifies CASRPSVALGRTEAFF.

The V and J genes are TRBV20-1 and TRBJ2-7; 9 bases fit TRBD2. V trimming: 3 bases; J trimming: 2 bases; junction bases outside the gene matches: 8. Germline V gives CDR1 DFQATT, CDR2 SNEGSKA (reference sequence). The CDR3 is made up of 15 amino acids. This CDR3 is CSASSRSSGAYEQYF. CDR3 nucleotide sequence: TGCAGTGCTAGCAGTCGTTCTAGCGGGGCCTACGAGCAGTACTTC.

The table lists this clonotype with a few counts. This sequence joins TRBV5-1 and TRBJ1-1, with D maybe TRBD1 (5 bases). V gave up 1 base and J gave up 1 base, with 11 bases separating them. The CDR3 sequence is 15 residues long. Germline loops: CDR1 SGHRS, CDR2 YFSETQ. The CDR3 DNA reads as TGCGCCAGCAGCTTGTGGCAGGGCAAGAACACTGAAGCTTTCTTT. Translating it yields CASSLWQGKNTEAFF. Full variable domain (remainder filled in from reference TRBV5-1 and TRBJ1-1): KAGVTQTPRYLIKTRGQQVTLSCSPISGHRSVSWYQQTPGQGLQFLFEYFSETQRNKGNFPGRFSGRQFSNSRSEMNVSTLELGDSALYLCASSLWQGKNTEAFFGQGTRLTVV.

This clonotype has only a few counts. As DNA, the CDR3 is TGCAGTGCTACGGAACCCAGCGGGAGCTCCTACAATGAGCAGTTCTTC. Translating it yields CSATEPSGSSYNEQFF. The chain uses TRBV20-1 and TRBJ2-1, with TRBD2 matching over 8 bases. Germline loops: CDR1 DFQATT, CDR2 SNEGSKA (reference sequence). The junction had 8 bases not matched to a gene; V was cut back by 4 bases and J by 0 bases. The CDR3 consists of 16 residues.

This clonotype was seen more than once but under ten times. The CDR3 DNA sequence: TGTGCCAGCAGAGCGATCGGGACGTCCTACGAGCAGTACTTC. Amino acid sequence: CASRAIGTSYEQYF. The chain links TRBV5-6 to TRBJ2-7; D is possibly TRBD1 or TRBD2 (5 bases each). Trimming stripped 5 bases from V and 1 base from J, with 13 bases between. CDR1 is SGHDT and CDR2 is YYEEEE in the germline V gene. This CDR3 is built from 14 residues.

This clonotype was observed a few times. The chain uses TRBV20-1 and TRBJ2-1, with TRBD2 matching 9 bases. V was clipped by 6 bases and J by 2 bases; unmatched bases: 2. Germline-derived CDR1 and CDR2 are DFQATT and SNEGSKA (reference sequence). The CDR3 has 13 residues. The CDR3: CSAASGAYNEQFF. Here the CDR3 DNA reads TGCAGTGCCGCTAGCGGGGCCTACAATGAGCAGTTCTTC.

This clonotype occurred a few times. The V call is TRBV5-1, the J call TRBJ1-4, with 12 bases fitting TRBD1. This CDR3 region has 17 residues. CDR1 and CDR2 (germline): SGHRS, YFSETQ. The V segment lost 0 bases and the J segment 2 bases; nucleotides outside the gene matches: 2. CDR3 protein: CASSLGGQGATNEKLFF. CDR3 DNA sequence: TGCGCCAGCAGCTTGGGGGGACAGGGGGCTACTAATGAAAAACTGTTTTTT. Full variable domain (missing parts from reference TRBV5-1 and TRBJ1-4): KAGVTQTPRYLIKTRGQQVTLSCSPISGHRSVSWYQQTPGQGLQFLFEYFSETQRNKGNFPGRFSGRQFSNSRSEMNVSTLELGDSALYLCASSLGGQGATNEKLFFGSGTQLSVL.

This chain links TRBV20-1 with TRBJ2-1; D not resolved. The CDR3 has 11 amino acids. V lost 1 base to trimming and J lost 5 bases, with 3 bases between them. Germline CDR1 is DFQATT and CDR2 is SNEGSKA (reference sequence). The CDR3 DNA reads TGCAGTGCTAGAGCAAACAATGAGCAGTTCTTC. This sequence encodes CSARANNEQFF.

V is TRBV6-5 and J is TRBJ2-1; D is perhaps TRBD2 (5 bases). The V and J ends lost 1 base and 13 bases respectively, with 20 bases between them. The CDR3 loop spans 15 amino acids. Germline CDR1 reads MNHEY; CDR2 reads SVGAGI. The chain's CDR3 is CASSYYRTRQTSQFF. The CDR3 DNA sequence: TGTGCCAGCAGTTACTATCGGACTCGTCAAACTTCCCAGTTCTTC.

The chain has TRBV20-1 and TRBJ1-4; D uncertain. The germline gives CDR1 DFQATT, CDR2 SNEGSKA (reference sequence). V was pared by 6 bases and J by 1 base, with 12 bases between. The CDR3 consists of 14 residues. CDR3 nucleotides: TGCAGTGCCAGAATCAGCGGAACTAATGAAAAACTGTTTTTT. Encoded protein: CSARISGTNEKLFF.

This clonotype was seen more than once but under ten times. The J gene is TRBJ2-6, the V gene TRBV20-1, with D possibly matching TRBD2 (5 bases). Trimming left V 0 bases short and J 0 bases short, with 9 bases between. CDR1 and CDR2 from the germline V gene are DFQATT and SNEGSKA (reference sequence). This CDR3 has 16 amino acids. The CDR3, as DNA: TGCAGTGCTAGAGATTCGGGGATCTCTGGGGCCAACGTCCTGACTTTC. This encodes CSARDSGISGANVLTF.

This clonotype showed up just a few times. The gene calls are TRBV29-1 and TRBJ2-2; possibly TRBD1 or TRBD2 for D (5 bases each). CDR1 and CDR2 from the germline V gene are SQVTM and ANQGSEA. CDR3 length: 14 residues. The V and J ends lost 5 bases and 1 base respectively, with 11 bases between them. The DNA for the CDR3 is TGCAGCGTTTGGGACGCCGTGAACACCGGGGAGCTGTTTTTT. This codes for CSVWDAVNTGELFF.

The chain's CDR3 is CASSPRSSDTQYF. The CDR3, as DNA: TGTGCCAGCAGTCCACGATCCTCGGATACGCAGTATTTT. The rearrangement links TRBV6-1 to TRBJ2-3; D unclear. V lost 5 bases and J 6 bases, leaving 12 bases between the germline ends. CDR3 length equals 13 residues. CDR1 is MNHNS, CDR2 SASEGT, per germline.

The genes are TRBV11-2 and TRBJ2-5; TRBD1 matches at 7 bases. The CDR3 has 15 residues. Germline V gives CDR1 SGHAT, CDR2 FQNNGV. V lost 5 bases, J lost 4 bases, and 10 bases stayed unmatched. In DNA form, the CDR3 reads TGTGCCAGCAGCCTTGCGGACAGGATCGGAGAGACCCAGTACTTC. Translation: CASSLADRIGETQYF.